These T cell receptor beta chains were read from a single sample in a study of T cell repertoires in cytomegalovirus infection. TCRdb processed the reads anew with MiXCR; each CDR3 protein has one entry. Of about 740,000 distinct CDR3 sequences in the sample, 35% to 45% are singletons; the top ten hold 2.5% to 3.5%. Material: PBMCs. Receptors originate from a human donor in good health (CMV status not recorded). Some clones in this sample may be carry-over from other donors' samples. Both conserved end residues are trimmed from each CDR3. The D gene is left open where the match is weak.

TRBV6-1	TRBJ1-2	14	.	ASSYTREESQYGYT
TRBV19	TRBJ1-5	13	TRBD1	ASSINHRGNQPQH
TRBV6-5	TRBJ2-3	15	.	ASSYSMVAASTDTQY
TRBV24-1	TRBJ2-2	13	.	ATRAGGVSTGELF
TRBV15	TRBJ2-7	10	.	ATSRDRTELY
TRBV20-1	TRBJ2-7	12	.	SAPHRDLFYEQY
TRBV19	TRBJ2-1	9	TRBD2	GTSGYNEQF
TRBV29-1	TRBJ2-1	11	TRBD2	SYPGLRKNEQF
TRBV7-2	TRBJ2-1	12	.	ASSLLRGYNEQF
TRBV20-1	TRBJ1-1	11	.	SAPLQANTEAF
TRBV6-1	TRBJ1-5	14	TRBD1	ASSEFDRDGNQPQH
TRBV4-1	TRBJ2-5	16	TRBD2	ASSTLGVVREVQETQY
TRBV7-2	TRBJ2-2	13	.	ASSKEGLNTGELF
TRBV11-2	TRBJ2-6	14	.	ASSATSFSGANVLT
TRBV6-5	TRBJ2-7	14	TRBD2	ASSYVLAGVPYEHY
TRBV12-3/TRBV12-4	TRBJ2-2	16	TRBD2	ASRRRLAGGRWTGELF
TRBV5-4	TRBJ2-1	13	TRBD1	ASSLAPTGGHEQF
TRBV9	TRBJ2-3	13	.	ASSVVGWSTDTQY
TRBV6-4	TRBJ2-2	12	.	ASSDDVASGELF
TRBV7-8	TRBJ2-6	16	.	ASSVYREPLSGANVLT
TRBV25-1	TRBJ2-5	13	TRBD2	ASSEFSGNGETQY
TRBV19	TRBJ2-5	11	.	ASTRTAQETQY
TRBV4-1	TRBJ1-3	12	.	ASSQATGGDTIY
TRBV2	TRBJ1-5	13	.	ASSEETGGNQPQH